Shown below are 31 T cell receptor beta chains from a single sample sequenced in a study of a mutant IDH1 vaccine in newly diagnosed glioma. This sample's time point: week 5, during vaccination. Doses consisted of 300 ug of mutant IDH1 20-mer peptide each, paired with topical imiquimod. These TCRs' antigens remain unknown. The data were produced by immunoSEQ multiplex PCR, yet TCRdb's version contains in-frame clones alone and is incomplete. Here the sample spans roughly 72,000 clones, roughly 90% being singletons. Sequences were derived from PBMCs, sampled from a glioma patient whose treatment included an IDH1 peptide vaccine. The receptor set was obtained from a woman aged 45-59 years with glioma.

The chain carries TRBV2 and TRBJ2-7; D is perhaps TRBD1 or TRBD2 (5 bases each). Trimming cost V 5 bases and J 7 bases, with 12 bases left between them. The CDR3 sequence is 12 residues long. Per the germline V gene, CDR1 is SNHLY and CDR2 is FYNNEI. CDR3 coding DNA: TGTGCCAGCAGTCCCGGGACGCTTGAGCAGTACTTC. Encoded protein: CASSPGTLEQYF.

V gene TRBV6-5 combines with J gene TRBJ2-1; D may be TRBD2 (5 bases). CDR1 is MNHEY and CDR2 is SVGAGI in the germline V gene. The CDR3 contains 16 residues. The V end was cut by 4 bases, the J end by 9 bases, with 22 bases between. The CDR3 DNA reads as TGTGCCAGCAGTTCCGCCAGCGCCAACCTTGAGGGTGAGCAGTTCTTC. Its protein is CASSSASANLEGEQFF.

This chain connects TRBV9 to TRBJ2-3; the match to TRBD1 covers 9 bases. The CDR3 runs to 16 residues. The germline V gene has CDR1 SGDLS and CDR2 YYNGEE. V trimming: 2 bases; J trimming: 2 bases; junction bases outside the gene matches: 6. In DNA form, the CDR3 reads TGTGCCAGCAGCGTGCTCACAGGGGGCCTCACAGATACGCAGTATTTT. Translation: CASSVLTGGLTDTQYF.

The CDR3 loop reads CAINSGAGANVLTF. In DNA, the CDR3 is TGTGCCATCAATTCAGGGGCTGGGGCCAACGTCCTGACTTTC. The V call is TRBV10-3, the J call TRBJ2-6; tentative D call: TRBD1 (6 bases). CDR1 is ENHRY and CDR2 is SYGVKD in the germline V gene. The germline V and J ends were trimmed by 7 bases and 2 bases, with 9 bases remaining between them. The CDR3 consists of 14 residues.

The V call is TRBV9, the J call TRBJ2-3; 12 bases map to TRBD2. Germline trimming cut 4 bases from V and 4 bases from J; bases unmatched to any gene: 7. The germline V gene has CDR1 SGDLS and CDR2 YYNGEE. The CDR3 runs to 16 residues. This CDR3 is CASSRLAGEFPDTQYF. In DNA, the CDR3 is TGTGCCAGCAGCAGACTAGCGGGAGAGTTCCCAGATACGCAGTATTTT.

The chain is built from TRBV7-9 and TRBJ2-2; no clear D. CDR3 size: 14 residues. The ends were cut back, 2 bases at V and 4 bases at J, with 8 bases in the middle. Germline assignment: CDR1 SEHNR and CDR2 FQNEAQ (reference sequence). The CDR3 spells CASSLQLTTGELFF. CDR3 sequence (DNA): TGTGCCAGCAGCTTACAACTTACCACCGGGGAGCTGTTTTTT.

This clone was picked up a small number of times. J is TRBJ1-1 and V is TRBV2, with D possibly matching TRBD1 (6 bases). Germline lookup yields CDR1 SNHLY and CDR2 FYNNEI. CDR3 size: 13 residues. Trimming took 6 bases from V and 3 from J, leaving 11 bases between them. The CDR3 coding sequence is TGTGCCAGCAGGATTTCAGGGGACACTGAAGCTTTCTTT. As protein: CASRISGDTEAFF.

This chain joins TRBV5-1 and TRBJ1-6; 8 bases are shared with TRBD1. CDR3 length equals 14 residues. V shed 3 bases and J 6 bases; nucleotides not matched to a gene: 2. The germline V gene encodes CDR1 SGHRS and CDR2 YFSETQ. The CDR3 nucleotides read TGCGCCAGCAGCTATGGACAGGGTAATTCACCCCTCCACTTT. Amino acid sequence: CASSYGQGNSPLHF.

V usage is TRBV11-1 and J usage is TRBJ2-7; 8 bases map to TRBD1. Trimming cost V 1 base and J 2 bases; bases outside gene matches: 4. The CDR3 sequence is 15 residues long. The germline CDR1 and CDR2 sequences are SGHAT and FQDESV (reference sequence). The CDR3 spells CASSLGGQGPYEQYF. In nucleotides, the CDR3 is TGTGCCAGCAGCTTAGGTGGACAGGGCCCCTACGAGCAGTACTTC. The full variable domain, its missing parts supplied by reference TRBV11-1 and TRBJ2-7, is EAEVAQSPRYKITEKSQAVAFWCDPISGHATLYWYRQILGQGPELLVQFQDESVVDDSQLPKDRFSAERLKGVDSTLKIQPAELGDSAMYLCASSLGGQGPYEQYFGPGTRLTVT.

The genes are TRBV6-6 and TRBJ1-4; TRBD1 matches at 12 bases. The CDR3 runs to 16 residues. Germline V gene data show CDR1 as MNHNY and CDR2 as SVGAGI (reference sequence). The trim removed 6 bases at V and 6 bases at J, leaving 8 bases unmatched. The CDR3 sequence is CASSVPGQGADEKLFF. CDR3 in DNA: TGTGCCAGCAGCGTCCCGGGACAGGGGGCAGATGAAAAACTGTTTTTT.

The rearrangement uses TRBV7-2 and TRBJ2-3, with 12 bases identical to TRBD1. CDR3 length: 16 residues. V lost 8 bases, J lost 5 bases, and 11 bases stayed unmatched. Germline assignment: CDR1 SGHTA and CDR2 FQGNSA. CDR3 coding DNA: TGTGCCAGCGACCGGGGGACAGGGGGCTTCAAAGATACGCAGTATTTT. Translating gives CASDRGTGGFKDTQYF.

V gene TRBV30 combines with J gene TRBJ2-3, with D possibly TRBD1 on 5 matching bases. The CDR3 is 16 residues long. In germline, CDR1 is GTSNPN, CDR2 SVGIG (reference sequence). V was pared by 1 base and J by 1 base, with 15 bases between. CDR3 coding DNA: TGTGCCTGGAGTGGTCCAGGGCAAGATGGCACAGATACGCAGTATTTT. Protein sequence: CAWSGPGQDGTDTQYF.

The chain joins TRBV9 to TRBJ1-2, with TRBD1 matching over 7 bases. The CDR3 is 11 residues long. J gave up 5 bases and V 6 bases, and 1 base lay outside the gene matches. Germline lookup yields CDR1 SGDLS and CDR2 YYNGEE. CDR3 residues: CASKGAYGYTF. As DNA, the CDR3 is TGTGCCAGCAAGGGGGCGTATGGCTACACCTTC.

This chain links TRBV7-9 with TRBJ1-1, with 8 bases lining up with TRBD1. Germline CDR1 SEHNR, CDR2 FQNEAQ (reference sequence). V shed 4 bases, J shed 5 bases, and the junction held 6 bases outside the gene matches. The CDR3 totals 14 residues. CDR3 region: CASSSGQGWTEAFF. The CDR3 nucleotides are TGTGCCAGCAGCTCCGGACAGGGTTGGACTGAAGCTTTCTTT. Based on the CDR3 plus reference TRBV7-9 and TRBJ1-1, the full variable domain is DTGVSQNPRHKITKRGQNVTFRCDPISEHNRLYWYRQTLGQGPEFLTYFQNEAQLEKSRLLSDRFSAERPKGSFSTLEIQRTEQGDSAMYLCASSSGQGWTEAFFGQGTRLTVV.

The chain combines TRBV30 with TRBJ1-2; perhaps TRBD1 as D (6 bases). Germline CDR1 GTSNPN, CDR2 SVGIG (reference sequence). CDR3 size: 14 residues. V shed 3 bases and J shed 6 bases, with 17 bases lying between them. CDR3 in DNA: TGTGCCTGGAGAGGAGGGGGGGCCTTTCATGGCTACACCTTC. Translating it yields CAWRGGGAFHGYTF.

The chain carries TRBV18 and TRBJ1-3; D is possibly TRBD1 (5 bases). CDR3 length: 15 residues. Germline CDR1 KGHSH, CDR2 LQKENI. V lost 0 bases to trimming and J lost 3 bases, with 9 bases between them. For the CDR3, the DNA is TGTGCCAGCTCACCACCGAATCAGGGTGGAAACACCATATATTTT. As protein: CASSPPNQGGNTIYF.

The V and J genes are TRBV19 and TRBJ2-7; 7 bases are a match to TRBD1. Germline V CDR1 and CDR2: LNHDA, SQIVND (reference sequence). The V and J ends lost 4 bases and 6 bases, in that order; junction bases with no gene match: 6. CDR3 length equals 13 residues. The CDR3 nucleotides read TGTGCCAGTAGTAAGGGGGCAGGGGGCGAGCAGTACTTC. Its translation is CASSKGAGGEQYF.

This chain joins TRBV5-6 and TRBJ2-6; 16 bases are shared with TRBD2. Looked up from germline, CDR1 is SGHDT and CDR2 is YYEEEE. V lost 4 bases, J lost 0 bases, and 4 bases stayed unmatched. There are 19 residues in the CDR3. The CDR3 DNA reads as TGTGCCAGCAGCCAGGGACTAGCGGGAGGGGGCTCTGGGGCCAACGTCCTGACTTTC. Its translation: CASSQGLAGGGSGANVLTF.

V and J are TRBV19 and TRBJ1-2; maybe TRBD1 (5 bases). This CDR3 contains 15 residues. Looked up from germline, CDR1 is LNHDA and CDR2 is SQIVND (reference sequence). V was pared by 7 bases and J by 1 base, with 16 bases between. In DNA form, the CDR3 reads TGTGCCAGTACTCCCCGGTGGGGGATTAACTATGGCTACACCTTC. Residues: CASTPRWGINYGYTF.

The chain combines TRBV7-3 with TRBJ2-1; TRBD2 aligns across 8 bases. The length of the CDR3 is 13 residues. V lost 5 bases, J lost 4 bases, and 1 base stayed unmatched. From germline, CDR1 is SGHTA and CDR2 FQGTGA. The CDR3 loop is CASSGTRYNEQFF. CDR3 DNA sequence: TGTGCCAGCAGCGGGACTAGATACAATGAGCAGTTCTTC.

CDR3 residues: CASSFNRAGELFF. In DNA, the CDR3 is TGTGCCAGCAGTTTCAACAGGGCCGGGGAGCTGTTTTTT. The gene calls are TRBV6-5 and TRBJ2-2; tentative D call: TRBD1 (6 bases). The CDR3 runs 13 residues. V was cut by 4 bases and J by 6 bases, with 9 bases left in between. CDR1 and CDR2 from the germline V gene are MNHEY and SVGAGI.

The CDR3 spells CASSYGPSSRGYTF. CDR3 nucleotides: TGTGCCAGCAGTTACGGGCCTTCCAGTCGGGGCTACACCTTC. This chain connects TRBV6-5 to TRBJ1-2, with no clear D. Germline loops: CDR1 MNHEY, CDR2 SVGAGI. V dropped 2 bases and J dropped 8 bases, with 15 bases sitting between them. This CDR3 has 14 amino acids.

The gene calls are TRBV28 and TRBJ1-2; D ambiguous. Germline lookup yields CDR1 MDHEN and CDR2 SYDVKM. The CDR3 consists of 17 residues. The germline V and J ends were trimmed by 2 bases and 6 bases, with 22 bases remaining between them. Here the CDR3 DNA reads TGTGCCAGCAGTTTACCCCTAGGATCCGGCCGGGGAGATGGCTACACCTTC. This encodes CASSLPLGSGRGDGYTF.

The chain has TRBV18 and TRBJ2-1, with 10 bases lining up with TRBD1. Germline values: CDR1 KGHSH, CDR2 LQKENI. The CDR3 consists of 15 residues. V was clipped by 3 bases and J by 2 bases; unmatched bases: 1. The CDR3 sequence is CASSPTGGPYNEQFF. CDR3 coding DNA: TGTGCCAGCTCACCGACAGGGGGCCCCTACAATGAGCAGTTCTTC.

The rearrangement uses TRBV4-1 and TRBJ2-7; unclear D gene. The CDR3 covers 14 residues. Germline CDR1 MGHRA, CDR2 YSYEKL. V lost 0 bases and J 3 bases, leaving 9 bases between the germline ends. In nucleotides, the CDR3 is TGCGCCAGCAGCCAAGATAACAGCCACTACGAGCAGTACTTC. Amino acid sequence: CASSQDNSHYEQYF.

V and J are TRBV19 and TRBJ1-5; 9 bases fit TRBD1. Germline V gene sequence: CDR1 LNHDA, CDR2 SQIVND (reference sequence). The CDR3 runs to 16 residues. V shed 3 bases and J 3 bases; nucleotides not matched to a gene: 6. CDR3 loop: CASSIPGQGTNQPQHF. CDR3 in DNA: TGTGCCAGTAGTATCCCTGGACAGGGGACCAATCAGCCCCAGCATTTT. Using reference TRBV19 and TRBJ1-5 for the parts outside the CDR3, the full variable domain is DGGITQSPKYLFRKEGQNVTLSCEQNLNHDAMYWYRQDPGQGLRLIYYSQIVNDFQKGDIAEGYSVSREKKESFPLTVTSAQKNPTAFYLCASSIPGQGTNQPQHFGDGTRLSIL.

This clone has a single count. Other DNA sequences of this sample code for an identical CDR3. The chain uses TRBV6-5 and TRBJ2-7; 7 nucleotides line up with TRBD1. The trim removed 8 bases at V and 1 base at J, leaving 5 bases unmatched. CDR3 length: 13 amino acids. Per germline, CDR1 MNHEY and CDR2 SVGAGI. CDR3 bases: TGTGCCAGCCGAGGGACAGCTTCCTACGAGCAGTACTTC. Protein product: CASRGTASYEQYF.

The rearrangement links TRBV9 to TRBJ2-1; 7 bases are shared with TRBD2. Looked up from germline, CDR1 is SGDLS and CDR2 is YYNGEE. This CDR3 has 14 residues. The V and J ends lost 4 bases and 5 bases, in that order; junction bases with no gene match: 6. This chain's CDR3 is CASSKGLDDNEQFF. CDR3 DNA: TGTGCCAGCAGCAAAGGACTAGATGACAATGAGCAGTTCTTC.

The V call is TRBV19, the J call TRBJ2-1; TRBD2 is a possible D gene (6 bases). Trimming pared 5 bases from V and 4 bases from J, leaving 15 bases between. This CDR3 region has 15 residues. Germline CDR1 and CDR2: LNHDA and SQIVND (reference sequence). The CDR3 bases are TGTGCCAGTAGTCGGCTAGCGAATACGTACAATGAGCAGTTCTTC. This sequence encodes CASSRLANTYNEQFF.

The chain links TRBV11-2 to TRBJ2-1; a weak D match, TRBD1 (6 bases). Trimming took off 5 bases at V and 9 bases at J, with 20 bases between the two ends. The CDR3 is 15 amino acids. CDR1 is SGHAT, CDR2 FQNNGV, per germline. Here the CDR3 DNA reads TGTGCCAGCAGCCCAGGACAGCCCTATTTGGGTGAGCAGTTCTTC. Translation gives CASSPGQPYLGEQFF.

The chain links TRBV30 to TRBJ1-3; D unclear. Germline values: CDR1 GTSNPN, CDR2 SVGIG (reference sequence). V was cut by 0 bases and J by 0 bases, with 3 bases left in between. The CDR3 sequence is 13 residues long. In DNA form, the CDR3 reads TGTGCCTGGAGTGTAGACTCTGGAAACACCATATATTTT. It is translated as CAWSVDSGNTIYF.